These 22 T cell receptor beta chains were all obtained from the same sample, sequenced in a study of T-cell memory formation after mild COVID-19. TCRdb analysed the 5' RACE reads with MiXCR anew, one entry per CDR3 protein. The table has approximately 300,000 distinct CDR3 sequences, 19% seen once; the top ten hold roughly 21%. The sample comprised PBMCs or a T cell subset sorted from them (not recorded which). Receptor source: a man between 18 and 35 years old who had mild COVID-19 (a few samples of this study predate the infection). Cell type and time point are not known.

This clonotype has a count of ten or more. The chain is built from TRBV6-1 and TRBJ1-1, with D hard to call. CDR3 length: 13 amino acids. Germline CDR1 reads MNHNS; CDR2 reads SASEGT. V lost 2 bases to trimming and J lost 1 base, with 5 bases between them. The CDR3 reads CASSESGNTEAFF. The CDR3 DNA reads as TGTGCCAGCAGTGAATCCGGGAACACTGAAGCTTTCTTT.

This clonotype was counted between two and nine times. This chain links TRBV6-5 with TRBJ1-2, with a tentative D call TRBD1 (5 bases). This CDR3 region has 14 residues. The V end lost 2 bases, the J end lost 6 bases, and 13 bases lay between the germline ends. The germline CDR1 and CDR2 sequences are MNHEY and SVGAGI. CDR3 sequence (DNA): TGTGCCAGCAGTTACGGGGGGAGTTGGAATGGCTACACCTTC. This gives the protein CASSYGGSWNGYTF.

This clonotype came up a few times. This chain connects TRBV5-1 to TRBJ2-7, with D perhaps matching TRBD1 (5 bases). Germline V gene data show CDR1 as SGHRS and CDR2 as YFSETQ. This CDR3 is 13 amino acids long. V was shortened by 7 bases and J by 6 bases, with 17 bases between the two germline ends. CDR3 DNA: TGCGCCAGCGGAGCCAGGGAAACCCCCGAGCAGTACTTC. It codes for CASGARETPEQYF.

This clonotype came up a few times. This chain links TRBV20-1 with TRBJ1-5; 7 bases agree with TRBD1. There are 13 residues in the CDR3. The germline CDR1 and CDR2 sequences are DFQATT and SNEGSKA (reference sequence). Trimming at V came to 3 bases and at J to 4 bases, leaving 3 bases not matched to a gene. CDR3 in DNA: TGCAGTGCTAGTCTACAGGGGAATCAGCCCCAGCATTTT. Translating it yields CSASLQGNQPQHF.

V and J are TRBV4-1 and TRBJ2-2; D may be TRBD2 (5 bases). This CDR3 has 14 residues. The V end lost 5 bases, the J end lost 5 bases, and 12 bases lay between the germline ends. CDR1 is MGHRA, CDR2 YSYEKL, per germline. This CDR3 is CASSDVTGTGELFF. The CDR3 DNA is TGCGCCAGCAGCGACGTCACGGGAACCGGGGAGCTGTTTTTT.

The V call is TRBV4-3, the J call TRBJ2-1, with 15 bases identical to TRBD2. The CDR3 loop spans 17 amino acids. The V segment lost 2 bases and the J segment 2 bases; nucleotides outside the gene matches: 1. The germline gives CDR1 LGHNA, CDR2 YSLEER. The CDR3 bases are TGCGCCAGCAGCCAACGGACTAGCGGGGGGGCCTACAATGAGCAGTTCTTC. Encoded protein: CASSQRTSGGAYNEQFF.

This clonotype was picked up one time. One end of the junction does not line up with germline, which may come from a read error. CDR3 in amino acids: CASSPQGNQPKHF. CDR3 nucleotides: TGTGCCAGCAGTCCCCAGGGGAATCAGCCCAAGCATTTT. The V gene is TRBV6-2 or TRBV6-3, the J gene TRBJ1-5, with D perhaps matching TRBD1 (6 bases). This CDR3 has 13 residues. The germline CDR1 and CDR2 sequences are MNHEY and SVGEGT.

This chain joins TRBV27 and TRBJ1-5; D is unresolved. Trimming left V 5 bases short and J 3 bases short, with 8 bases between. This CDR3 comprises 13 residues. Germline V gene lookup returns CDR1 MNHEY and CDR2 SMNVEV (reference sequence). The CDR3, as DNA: TGTGCCAGCAGTCCCCTCGACAATCAGCCCCAGCATTTT. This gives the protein CASSPLDNQPQHF.

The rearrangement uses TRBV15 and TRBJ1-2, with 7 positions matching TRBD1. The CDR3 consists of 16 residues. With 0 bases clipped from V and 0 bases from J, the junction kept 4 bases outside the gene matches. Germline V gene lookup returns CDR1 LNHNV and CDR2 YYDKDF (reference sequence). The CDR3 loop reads CATSRDPGQTNYGYTF. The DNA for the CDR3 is TGTGCCACCAGCAGAGATCCGGGACAGACTAACTATGGCTACACCTTC.

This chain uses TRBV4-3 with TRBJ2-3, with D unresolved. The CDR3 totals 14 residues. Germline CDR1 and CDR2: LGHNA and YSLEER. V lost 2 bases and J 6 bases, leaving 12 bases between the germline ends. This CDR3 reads CASSQRTGFDTQYF. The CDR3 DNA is TGCGCCAGCAGCCAAAGAACCGGATTCGATACGCAGTATTTT.

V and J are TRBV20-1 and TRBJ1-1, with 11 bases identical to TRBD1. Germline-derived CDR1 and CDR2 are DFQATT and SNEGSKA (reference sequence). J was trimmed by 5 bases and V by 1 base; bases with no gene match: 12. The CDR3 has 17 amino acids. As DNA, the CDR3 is TGCAGTGCTAGAGGGGGGACAGGGGGACTCTTAGGGACTGAAGCTTTCTTT. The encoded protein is CSARGGTGGLLGTEAFF.

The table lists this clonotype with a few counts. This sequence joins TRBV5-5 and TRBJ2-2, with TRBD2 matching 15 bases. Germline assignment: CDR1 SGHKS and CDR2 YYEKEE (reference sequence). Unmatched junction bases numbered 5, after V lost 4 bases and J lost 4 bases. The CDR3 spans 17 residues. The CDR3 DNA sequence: TGTGCCAGCAGCGCCGGGACTAGCGGGGGGCTCACCGGGGAGCTGTTTTTT. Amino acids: CASSAGTSGGLTGELFF.

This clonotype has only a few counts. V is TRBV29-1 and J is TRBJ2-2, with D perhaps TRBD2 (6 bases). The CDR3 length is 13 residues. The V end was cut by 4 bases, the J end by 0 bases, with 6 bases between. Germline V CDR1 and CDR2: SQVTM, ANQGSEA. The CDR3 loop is CSVGLANTGELFF. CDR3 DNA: TGCAGCGTTGGACTAGCGAACACCGGGGAGCTGTTTTTT.

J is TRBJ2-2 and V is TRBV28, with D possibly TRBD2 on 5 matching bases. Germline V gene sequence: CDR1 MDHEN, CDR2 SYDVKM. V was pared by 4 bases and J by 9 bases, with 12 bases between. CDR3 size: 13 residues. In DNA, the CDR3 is TGTGCCAGCAGTTCGGCGGGCCTAAGGGAGCTGTTTTTT. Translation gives CASSSAGLRELFF.

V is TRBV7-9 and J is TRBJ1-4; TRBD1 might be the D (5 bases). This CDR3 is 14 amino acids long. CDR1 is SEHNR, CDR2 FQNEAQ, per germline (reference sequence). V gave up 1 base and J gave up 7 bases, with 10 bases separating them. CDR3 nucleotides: TGTGCCAGCAGCTTAGGGTCGGGGCTTGAAAAACTGTTTTTT. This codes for CASSLGSGLEKLFF.

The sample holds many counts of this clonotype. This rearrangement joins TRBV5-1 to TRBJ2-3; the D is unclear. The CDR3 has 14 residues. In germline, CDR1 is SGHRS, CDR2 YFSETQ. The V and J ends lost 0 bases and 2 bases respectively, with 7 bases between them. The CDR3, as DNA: TGCGCCAGCAGCTTGGTGGGAATCACAGATACGCAGTATTTT. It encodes CASSLVGITDTQYF.

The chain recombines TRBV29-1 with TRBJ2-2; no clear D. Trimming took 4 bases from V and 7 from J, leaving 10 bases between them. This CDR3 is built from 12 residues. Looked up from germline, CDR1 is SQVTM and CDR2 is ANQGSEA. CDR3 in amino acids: CSVAGVHGELFF. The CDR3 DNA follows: TGCAGCGTTGCAGGAGTTCACGGGGAGCTGTTTTTT.

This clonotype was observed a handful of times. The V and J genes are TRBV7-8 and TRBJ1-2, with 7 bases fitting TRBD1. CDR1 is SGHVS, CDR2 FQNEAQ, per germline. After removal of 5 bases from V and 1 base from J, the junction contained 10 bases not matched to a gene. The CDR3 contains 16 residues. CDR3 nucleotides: TGTGCCAGCAGCCCCAGCAGGGGGTTCAGTAACTATGGCTACACCTTC. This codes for CASSPSRGFSNYGYTF.

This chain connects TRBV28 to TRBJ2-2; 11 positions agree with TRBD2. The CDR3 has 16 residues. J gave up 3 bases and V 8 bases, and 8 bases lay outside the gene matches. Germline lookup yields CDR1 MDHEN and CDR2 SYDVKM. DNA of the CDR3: TGTGCCAGCGGGACGACTAGCGGGGCGGACACCGGGGAGCTGTTTTTT. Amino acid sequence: CASGTTSGADTGELFF.

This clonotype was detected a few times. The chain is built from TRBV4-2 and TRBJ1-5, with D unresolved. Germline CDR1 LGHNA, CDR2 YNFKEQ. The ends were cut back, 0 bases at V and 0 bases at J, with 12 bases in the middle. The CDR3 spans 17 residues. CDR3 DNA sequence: TGTGCCAGCAGCCAAGATTCCAGCCTTTATAGCAATCAGCCCCAGCATTTT. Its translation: CASSQDSSLYSNQPQHF.

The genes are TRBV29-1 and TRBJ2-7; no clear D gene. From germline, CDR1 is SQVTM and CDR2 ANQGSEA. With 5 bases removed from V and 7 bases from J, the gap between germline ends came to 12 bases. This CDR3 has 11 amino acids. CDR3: CSVKEMGEQYF. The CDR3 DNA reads TGCAGCGTTAAGGAAATGGGGGAGCAGTACTTC.

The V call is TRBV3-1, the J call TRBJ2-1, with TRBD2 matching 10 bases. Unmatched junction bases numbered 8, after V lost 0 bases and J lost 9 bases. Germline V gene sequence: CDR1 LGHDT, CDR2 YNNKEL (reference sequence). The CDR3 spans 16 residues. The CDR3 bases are TGTGCCAGCAGCCAAGAGCTTAGCGGGGGGCGTAGTGAGCAGTTCTTC. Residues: CASSQELSGGRSEQFF.